This T cell receptor beta chain was identified during a study of shared clonotypes between healthy human individuals. This clone has ten or more counts. A deep-level run was used for the assay. Genomic DNA of each subset was evenly split across several immunoSEQ plates. As originally analysed: Filtering differed since immunoSEQ provided only junctions, with no quality scores. Repertoires were generated with immunoSEQ multiplex PCR, while TCRdb's copy carries only in-frame clones and drops some. Clone size and V and J calls were adopted from that table, with D and trimming inferred from the DNA. The sample has about 500,000 clones; approximately 77% are singletons. Donation came from healthy HIV-negative adults that had no recent acute infections or vaccinations. Sequences were obtained from PBMCs. This clonotype originated in a woman in her forties in good health. Some clones in this sample may be carry-over from other donors' samples.

The CDR3 region is CASTEGRELEAFF. CDR3 in DNA: TGTGCCAGCACCGAGGGGAGGGAACTCGAAGCTTTCTTT. The chain carries TRBV7-9 and TRBJ1-1; weak D call: TRBD1 (5 bases). This CDR3 has 13 residues. The germline CDR1 and CDR2 sequences are SEHNR and FQNEAQ (reference sequence). With 7 bases removed from V and 8 bases from J, the gap between germline ends came to 17 bases.